The clone carrying this TCR beta chain showed up just once. What it recognizes is unknown. The CDR3 extends over 14 amino acids. The germline CDR1 and CDR2 sequences are MNHNS and SASEGT. The ends were cut back, 1 base at V and 2 bases at J, with 8 bases in the middle. The method was immunoSEQ multiplex PCR; TCRdb's version includes in-frame clones alone and lacks a portion of them. The table has 70,000 or so clones, 91% seen once; the top ten hold less than 5.5%. The data are from a study of resident and recirculating memory T cells in vitiligo. Study outcomes and limitations: Different lesions suggested infiltration by different T cell clones.

Sequences were obtained from blood. The receptor was derived from a male donor with vitiligo. V is TRBV6-1 and J is TRBJ1-2; D not resolved. CDR3 residues: CASSEGSGNYGYTF. The DNA for the CDR3 is TGTGCCAGCAGTGAAGGGAGTGGGAACTATGGCTACACCTTC.